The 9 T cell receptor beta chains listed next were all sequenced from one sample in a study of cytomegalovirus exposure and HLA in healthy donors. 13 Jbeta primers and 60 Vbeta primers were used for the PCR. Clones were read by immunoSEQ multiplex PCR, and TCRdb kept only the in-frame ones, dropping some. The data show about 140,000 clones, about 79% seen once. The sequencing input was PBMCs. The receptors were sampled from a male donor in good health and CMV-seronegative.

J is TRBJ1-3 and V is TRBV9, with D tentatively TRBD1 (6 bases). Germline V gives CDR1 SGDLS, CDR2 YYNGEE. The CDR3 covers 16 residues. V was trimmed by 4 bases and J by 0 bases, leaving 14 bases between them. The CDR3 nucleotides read TGTGCCAGCAGCCGTCCAGGGGAAGTCTCTGGAAACACCATATATTTT. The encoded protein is CASSRPGEVSGNTIYF.

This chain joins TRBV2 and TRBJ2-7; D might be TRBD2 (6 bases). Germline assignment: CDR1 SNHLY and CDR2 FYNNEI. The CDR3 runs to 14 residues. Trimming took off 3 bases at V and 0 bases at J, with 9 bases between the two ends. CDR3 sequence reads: CASSDGGISYEQYF. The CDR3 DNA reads TGTGCCAGCAGTGACGGGGGTATCTCCTACGAGCAGTACTTC. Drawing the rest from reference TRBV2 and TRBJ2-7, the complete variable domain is EPEVTQTPSHQVTQMGQEVILRCVPISNHLYFYWYRQILGQKVEFLVSFYNNEISEKSEIFDDQFSVERPDGSNFTLKIRSTKLEDSAMYFCASSDGGISYEQYFGPGTRLTVT.

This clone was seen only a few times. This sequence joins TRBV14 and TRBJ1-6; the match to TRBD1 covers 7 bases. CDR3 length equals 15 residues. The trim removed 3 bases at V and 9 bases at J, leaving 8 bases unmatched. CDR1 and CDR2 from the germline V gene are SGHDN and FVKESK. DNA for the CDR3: TGTGCCAGCAGCCAGAAGACAGGGTTCGGTTCACCCCTCCACTTT. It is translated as CASSQKTGFGSPLHF. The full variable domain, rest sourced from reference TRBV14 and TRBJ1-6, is EAGVTQFPSHSVIEKGQTVTLRCDPISGHDNLYWYRRVMGKEIKFLLHFVKESKQDESGMPNNRFLAERTGGTYSTLKVQPAELEDSGVYFCASSQKTGFGSPLHFGNGTRLTVT.

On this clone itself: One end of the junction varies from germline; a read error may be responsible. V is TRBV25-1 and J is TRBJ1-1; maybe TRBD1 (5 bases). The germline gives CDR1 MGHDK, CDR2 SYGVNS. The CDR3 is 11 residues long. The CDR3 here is CASSVRGFGVF. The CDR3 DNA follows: TGTGCCAGCAGCGTTCGGGGGTTCGGGGTCTTT.

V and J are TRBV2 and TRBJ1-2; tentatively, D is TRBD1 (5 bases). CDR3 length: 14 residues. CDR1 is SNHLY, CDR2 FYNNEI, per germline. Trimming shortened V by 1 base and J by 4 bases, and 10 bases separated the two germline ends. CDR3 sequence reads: CASSEVGQGYGYTF. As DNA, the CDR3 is TGTGCCAGCAGTGAAGTGGGTCAGGGCTATGGCTACACCTTC. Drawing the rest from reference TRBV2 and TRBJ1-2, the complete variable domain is EPEVTQTPSHQVTQMGQEVILRCVPISNHLYFYWYRQILGQKVEFLVSFYNNEISEKSEIFDDQFSVERPDGSNFTLKIRSTKLEDSAMYFCASSEVGQGYGYTFGSGTRLTVV.

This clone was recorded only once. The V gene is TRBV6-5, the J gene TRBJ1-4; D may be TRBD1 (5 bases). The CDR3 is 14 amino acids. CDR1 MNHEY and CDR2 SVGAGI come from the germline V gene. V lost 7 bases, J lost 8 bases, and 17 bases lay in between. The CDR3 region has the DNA TGTGCCAGCAAACAAAGGGGAGGTGCCGAAAAACTGTTTTTT. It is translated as CASKQRGGAEKLFF.

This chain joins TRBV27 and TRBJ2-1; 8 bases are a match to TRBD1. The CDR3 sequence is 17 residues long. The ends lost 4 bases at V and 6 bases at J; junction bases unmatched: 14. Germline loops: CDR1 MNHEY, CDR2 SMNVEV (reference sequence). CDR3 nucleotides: TGTGCCAGCAGTTCCCTGCGGACAGGGCTACATCCCAATGAGCAGTTCTTC. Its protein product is CASSSLRTGLHPNEQFF.

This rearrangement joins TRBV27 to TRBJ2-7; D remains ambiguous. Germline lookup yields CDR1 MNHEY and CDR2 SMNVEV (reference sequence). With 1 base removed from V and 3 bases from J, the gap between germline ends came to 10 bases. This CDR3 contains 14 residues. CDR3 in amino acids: CASSLYSLDYEQYF. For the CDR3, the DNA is TGTGCCAGCAGTTTATACTCACTCGACTACGAGCAGTACTTC.

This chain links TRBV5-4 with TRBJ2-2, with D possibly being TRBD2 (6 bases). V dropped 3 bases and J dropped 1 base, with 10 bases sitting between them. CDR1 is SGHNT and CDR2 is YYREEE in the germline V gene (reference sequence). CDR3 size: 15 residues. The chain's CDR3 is CASSSAGRNTGELFF. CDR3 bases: TGTGCCAGCAGCTCAGCGGGCAGGAACACCGGGGAGCTGTTTTTT.